The 24 T cell receptor beta chains below come from one sample, sequenced in a study of T cell responses to AZD1222 COVID-19 vaccine. Produced via immunoSEQ multiplex PCR; TCRdb's table is partial and in-frame only. Of roughly 93,000 clones listed, around nine tenths are singletons. This sample comprised peripheral blood, obtained on day 0 of MenACWY control vaccination. All receptors derive from an adult in good health.

The chain is built from TRBV19 and TRBJ1-2; a possible D gene is TRBD1 (6 bases). CDR3 size: 16 residues. Germline CDR1 and CDR2: LNHDA and SQIVND (reference sequence). Between the trimmed V and J ends, which lost 3 bases and 8 bases, there was a span of 22 bases. CDR3 region: CASSMWSGRGREGYTF. The CDR3 bases are TGTGCCAGTAGTATGTGGTCCGGCAGGGGCCGAGAGGGCTACACCTTC. Looking up the rest from reference TRBV19 and TRBJ1-2 gives the full variable domain: DGGITQSPKYLFRKEGQNVTLSCEQNLNHDAMYWYRQDPGQGLRLIYYSQIVNDFQKGDIAEGYSVSREKKESFPLTVTSAQKNPTAFYLCASSMWSGRGREGYTFGSGTRLTVV.

This chain connects TRBV6-2 or TRBV6-3 to TRBJ1-3; possibly TRBD1 for D (5 bases). Trimming cost V 0 bases and J 0 bases, with 18 bases left between them. The CDR3 is 19 amino acids. Germline V CDR1 and CDR2: MNHEY, SVGEGT. In nucleotides, the CDR3 is TGTGCCAGCAGTTACTCGATTAGGCAAGCGGGGACCTCTGGAAACACCATATATTTT. Translation: CASSYSIRQAGTSGNTIYF.

Only one count was recorded for this clone. In DNA form, the CDR3 reads TGCGCCAGCAGCCAAGATCGTAGAGGGTGGGGGAACACCGGGGAGCTGTTTTTT. This translates into CASSQDRRGWGNTGELFF. The J gene is TRBJ2-2, the V gene TRBV4-3; the D gene is possibly TRBD2 (5 bases). CDR3 size: 18 residues. Per germline, CDR1 LGHNA and CDR2 YSLEER. V lost 0 bases to trimming and J lost 1 base, with 15 bases between them.

The chain couples TRBV15 to TRBJ2-1; 9 bases map to TRBD2. Unmatched junction bases numbered 13, after V lost 5 bases and J lost 5 bases. CDR3 length equals 17 residues. Germline V gene lookup returns CDR1 LNHNV and CDR2 YYDKDF (reference sequence). This chain's CDR3 is CATSPERIAGGHNEQFF. CDR3 sequence (DNA): TGTGCCACCAGCCCAGAGCGAATTGCGGGGGGGCACAATGAGCAGTTCTTC.

This clone has a single count. The gene calls are TRBV25-1 and TRBJ1-6, with TRBD1 matching over 10 bases. V gave up 4 bases and J gave up 7 bases; unmatched junction bases: 1. CDR3 size: 14 residues. Germline CDR1 and CDR2: MGHDK and SYGVNS. The CDR3 is CASSAGQGNSPLHF. The CDR3 DNA sequence: TGTGCCAGCAGTGCGGGACAGGGGAATTCACCCCTCCACTTT.

The chain links TRBV19 to TRBJ1-1; 9 bases match TRBD1. Trimming took 3 bases from V and 5 from J; bases not matched to a gene: 1. The CDR3 is made up of 13 amino acids. Looked up from germline, CDR1 is LNHDA and CDR2 is SQIVND (reference sequence). CDR3 in amino acids: CASSIGTGTEAFF. The CDR3 DNA follows: TGTGCCAGTAGTATTGGGACAGGGACTGAAGCTTTCTTT.

The V call is TRBV7-9, the J call TRBJ1-5; D uncertain. With 4 bases removed from V and 2 bases from J, the gap between germline ends came to 6 bases. CDR3 length: 13 amino acids. The V gene's germline CDR1 is SEHNR and CDR2 FQNEAQ (reference sequence). The CDR3 sequence is CASSSGGNQPQHF. In nucleotides, the CDR3 is TGTGCCAGCAGCTCCGGGGGCAATCAGCCCCAGCATTTT.

The gene calls are TRBV6-5 and TRBJ1-3, with D tentatively TRBD1 (5 bases). The V gene's germline CDR1 is MNHEY and CDR2 SVGAGI. V dropped 5 bases and J dropped 8 bases, with 19 bases sitting between them. The length of the CDR3 is 15 residues. In DNA form, the CDR3 reads TGTGCCAGCAGTCCACCGCTCGGCCAGGGTCACACCATATATTTT. It translates to CASSPPLGQGHTIYF.

CDR3: CASSLTGGTQGYNEQFF. In DNA form, the CDR3 reads TGTGCCAGCAGCTTAACTGGGGGGACTCAAGGCTACAATGAGCAGTTCTTC. The rearrangement joins TRBV7-3 to TRBJ2-1; D might be TRBD2 (6 bases). CDR1 and CDR2 (germline): SGHTA, FQGTGA. V lost 0 bases, J lost 3 bases, and 15 bases lay in between. The CDR3 covers 17 residues.

This sequence joins TRBV4-3 and TRBJ2-3; D unclear. V was pared by 1 base and J by 0 bases, with 14 bases between. The length of the CDR3 is 17 residues. The germline gives CDR1 LGHNA, CDR2 YSLEER. The CDR3 DNA follows: TGCGCCAGCAGCCAAGGGATCGGTGTAGACAGCACAGATACGCAGTATTTT. Translation: CASSQGIGVDSTDTQYF.

This clone was counted a single time. The rearrangement links TRBV27 to TRBJ1-1, with D unresolved. This CDR3 comprises 14 residues. Trimming left V 6 bases short and J 4 bases short, with 15 bases between. Germline CDR1 is MNHEY and CDR2 is SMNVEV (reference sequence). The DNA for the CDR3 is TGTGCCAGCAGCCCTGACCCGAGGGTCACTGAAGCTTTCTTT. Translating it yields CASSPDPRVTEAFF.

The rearrangement uses TRBV28 and TRBJ1-1, with D perhaps matching TRBD1 (6 bases). V was clipped by 3 bases and J by 8 bases, with 16 bases between them. Germline values: CDR1 MDHEN, CDR2 SYDVKM. The CDR3 is made up of 14 amino acids. In DNA, the CDR3 is TGTGCCAGCAGTTTCCTAGGGGGGGTCTTAGAAGCTTTCTTT. This sequence encodes CASSFLGGVLEAFF.

The V call is TRBV9, the J call TRBJ1-5; possibly TRBD1 for D (6 bases). This CDR3 is built from 13 residues. Germline loops: CDR1 SGDLS, CDR2 YYNGEE. Trimming pared 0 bases from V and 9 bases from J, leaving 10 bases between. The DNA of the CDR3 is TGTGCCAGCAGCGTAGGAGAGACAGGGCCCCAGCATTTT. It is translated as CASSVGETGPQHF.

The chain has TRBV5-4 and TRBJ2-1, with a possible D match to TRBD1 (6 bases). Deletions cut 0 bases from V and 1 base from J, with 8 bases between. Germline CDR1 and CDR2: SGHNT and YYREEE (reference sequence). CDR3 length: 15 residues. Here the CDR3 reads CASSLEDSSYNEQFF. The CDR3 DNA follows: TGTGCCAGCAGCTTGGAGGACAGTTCCTACAATGAGCAGTTCTTC.

The gene calls are TRBV19 and TRBJ2-3; 9 bases fit TRBD2. Unmatched junction bases numbered 9, after V lost 6 bases and J lost 2 bases. The CDR3 contains 16 residues. Looked up from germline, CDR1 is LNHDA and CDR2 is SQIVND (reference sequence). The CDR3 DNA follows: TGTGCCAGTAGCAAAATAGCGGGGGACATCACAGATACGCAGTATTTT. Amino acids: CASSKIAGDITDTQYF.

The chain recombines TRBV19 with TRBJ1-2, with D possibly matching TRBD1 (5 bases). The V end lost 0 bases, the J end lost 1 base, and 12 bases lay between the germline ends. CDR1 and CDR2 (germline): LNHDA, SQIVND (reference sequence). This CDR3 has 16 residues. The CDR3 DNA sequence: TGTGCCAGTAGTATAGATCGGGGCAGCTTTAACTATGGCTACACCTTC. Protein sequence: CASSIDRGSFNYGYTF.

The chain joins TRBV5-1 to TRBJ1-2; no reliable D call. V was shortened by 3 bases and J by 4 bases, with 13 bases between the two germline ends. The CDR3 has 14 residues. Germline loops: CDR1 SGHRS, CDR2 YFSETQ. CDR3 region: CASSSGPLFYGYTF. DNA of the CDR3: TGCGCCAGCAGCTCTGGCCCCCTATTCTATGGCTACACCTTC.

Only a few counts were recorded for this clone. V gene TRBV9 combines with J gene TRBJ2-7, with TRBD1 matching over 7 bases. Germline trimming cut 0 bases from V and 1 base from J; bases unmatched to any gene: 4. The CDR3 totals 15 residues. Germline V gene sequence: CDR1 SGDLS, CDR2 YYNGEE. Written as DNA, the CDR3 is TGTGCCAGCAGCGTAGAAGGGGGCAATTCCTACGAGCAGTACTTC. It codes for CASSVEGGNSYEQYF.

This rearrangement joins TRBV5-6 to TRBJ1-4; 8 positions agree with TRBD1. The trim removed 2 bases at V and 8 bases at J, leaving 8 bases unmatched. Per the germline V gene, CDR1 is SGHDT and CDR2 is YYEEEE. The CDR3 covers 15 residues. The CDR3 loop reads CASSFGDRGREKLFF. The CDR3 DNA reads as TGTGCCAGCAGCTTTGGAGACAGGGGTCGGGAAAAACTGTTTTTT.

This chain links TRBV5-1 with TRBJ2-3; the D call may be TRBD1 or TRBD2 (6 bases each). V was cut by 2 bases and J by 5 bases, with 15 bases left in between. CDR1 is SGHRS and CDR2 is YFSETQ in the germline V gene. The CDR3 consists of 15 residues. The chain's CDR3 is CASSFRGAFEDTQYF. CDR3 bases: TGCGCCAGCAGCTTTAGGGGGGCCTTCGAAGATACGCAGTATTTT.

In DNA, the CDR3 is TGTGCCAGCAGATCTCCGGGGATACACACCGGGGAGCTGTTTTTT. This codes for CASRSPGIHTGELFF. The chain carries TRBV6-5 and TRBJ2-2, with D perhaps TRBD2 (5 bases). Per germline, CDR1 MNHEY and CDR2 SVGAGI. The CDR3 runs to 15 residues. Trimming cost V 6 bases and J 3 bases, with 14 bases left between them.

This sequence joins TRBV27 and TRBJ1-1, with D unclear. V gave up 6 bases and J gave up 0 bases, with 8 bases separating them. The CDR3 runs 13 residues. CDR1 and CDR2 (germline): MNHEY, SMNVEV (reference sequence). CDR3 nucleotide sequence: TGTGCCAGCAGCGCTCAGATGAACACTGAAGCTTTCTTT. It encodes CASSAQMNTEAFF.

The chain uses TRBV4-3 and TRBJ2-7, with D unresolved. This CDR3 is 16 amino acids long. V was pared by 0 bases and J by 0 bases, with 12 bases between. From germline, CDR1 is LGHNA and CDR2 YSLEER. The CDR3 loop reads CASSQDSAGSSYEQYF. The CDR3 nucleotides read TGCGCCAGCAGCCAAGATTCGGCCGGTTCCTCCTACGAGCAGTACTTC.

V is TRBV6-1 and J is TRBJ2-3; D is perhaps TRBD1 (7 bases). Per the germline V gene, CDR1 is MNHNS and CDR2 is SASEGT. This CDR3 has 16 residues. V was trimmed by 4 bases and J by 0 bases, leaving 14 bases between them. CDR3 bases: TGTGCCAGCAGTGCAGGGGGGATTGCTAGCACAGATACGCAGTATTTT. This codes for CASSAGGIASTDTQYF.